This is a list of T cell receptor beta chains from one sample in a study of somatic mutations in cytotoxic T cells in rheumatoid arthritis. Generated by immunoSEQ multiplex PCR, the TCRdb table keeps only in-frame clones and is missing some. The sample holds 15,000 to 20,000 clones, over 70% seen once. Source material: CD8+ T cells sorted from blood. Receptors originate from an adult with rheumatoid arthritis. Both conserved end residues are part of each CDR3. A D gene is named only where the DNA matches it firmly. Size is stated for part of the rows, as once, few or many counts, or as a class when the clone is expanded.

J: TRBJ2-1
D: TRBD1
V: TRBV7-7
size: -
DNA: TGTGCCAGCAGCAAAACCGCTACAGGGGGCGGGAATGAGCAGTTCTTC
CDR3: CASSKTATGGGNEQFF

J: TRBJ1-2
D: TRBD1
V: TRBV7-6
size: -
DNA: TGTGCCAGCAGCTCCCTGAAGGTTTGGGACAGAAATTACTATGGCTACACCTTC
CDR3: CASSSLKVWDRNYYGYTF

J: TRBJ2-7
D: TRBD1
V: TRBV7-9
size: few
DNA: TGTGCCAGCAGCTTAGCCCCAACAGGGGGCAGCGACGAGCAGTACTTC
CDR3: CASSLAPTGGSDEQYF

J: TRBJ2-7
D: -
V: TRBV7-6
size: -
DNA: TGTGCCAGCAGCTATGGGACGGCCTACGAGCAGTACTTC
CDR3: CASSYGTAYEQYF

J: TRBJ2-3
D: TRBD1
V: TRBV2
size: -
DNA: TGTGCCTGGGTTCCGGGACAGGGAAGGACAGATACGCAGTATTTT
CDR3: CAWVPGQGRTDTQYF

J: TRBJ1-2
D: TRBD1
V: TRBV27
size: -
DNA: TGTGCCAGCAGTGACTATATGGGACAGAGAAATGGCTACACCTTC
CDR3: CASSDYMGQRNGYTF

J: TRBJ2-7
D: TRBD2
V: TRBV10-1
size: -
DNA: TGCGCCAGCAGTGAGACGGGAGGTGGCTACGAGCAGTACTTC
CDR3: CASSETGGGYEQYF

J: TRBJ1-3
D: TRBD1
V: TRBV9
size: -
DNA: TGTGCCAGCAGCGTCACAGGGGGCGGTGGAAACACCATATATTTT
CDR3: CASSVTGGGGNTIYF

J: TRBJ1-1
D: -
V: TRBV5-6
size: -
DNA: TGTGCCAGCAGCTTGAGAGCAGCAACTGAAGCTTTCTTT
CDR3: CASSLRAATEAFF

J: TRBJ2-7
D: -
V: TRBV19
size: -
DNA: TGTGCCAGCAGTCTAGGAGTCTCCTACGAGCAGTACTTC
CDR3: CASSLGVSYEQYF

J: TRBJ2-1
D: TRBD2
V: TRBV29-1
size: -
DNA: TGCAGCGTTGAGGGACGTAGAAACGCGGGACTAGCGAGCAATGAGCAGTTCTTC
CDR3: CSVEGRRNAGLASNEQFF

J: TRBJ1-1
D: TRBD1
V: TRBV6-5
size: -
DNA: TGTGCCAGCAGTAGGACAGGGATGAACACTGAAGCTTTCTTT
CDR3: CASSRTGMNTEAFF

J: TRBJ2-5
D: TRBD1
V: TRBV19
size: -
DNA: TGTGCCAGCCTCCGACAGGGGTTGGAGACCCAGTACTTC
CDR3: CASLRQGLETQYF

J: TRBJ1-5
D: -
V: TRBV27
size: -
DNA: TGTGCCAGCTGGAGAAGCAATCAGCCCCAGCATTTT
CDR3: CASWRSNQPQHF

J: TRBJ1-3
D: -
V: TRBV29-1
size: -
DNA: TGCAGCGTTGCAGAAGGAAACACCATATATTTT
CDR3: CSVAEGNTIYF

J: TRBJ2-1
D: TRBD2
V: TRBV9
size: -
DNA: TGTGCCAGCAGCGATAGCCAGGGACTAGCGGGTGGGAATGAGCAGTTCTTC
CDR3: CASSDSQGLAGGNEQFF

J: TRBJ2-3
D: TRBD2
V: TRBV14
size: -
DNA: TGTGCCAGCAGCCACTGGACTAGGAAAGATACGCAGTATTTT
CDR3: CASSHWTRKDTQYF

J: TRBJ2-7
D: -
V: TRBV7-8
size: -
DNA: TGTGCCAGCAGCCCAGGGTTCTCCTACGAGCAGTACTTC
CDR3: CASSPGFSYEQYF

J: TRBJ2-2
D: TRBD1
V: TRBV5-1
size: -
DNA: TGCGCCAGCAGCGTCCGGGACAGGGGGATTATAGGCACCGGGGAGCTGTTTTTT
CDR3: CASSVRDRGIIGTGELFF

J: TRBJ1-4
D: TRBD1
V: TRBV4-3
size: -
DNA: TGCGCCAGCAGCCAAGGGACAGGGGAAGGTGAAAAACTGTTTTTT
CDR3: CASSQGTGEGEKLFF

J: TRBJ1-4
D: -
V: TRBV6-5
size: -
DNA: TGTGCCAGCAGCAAATTAGGACAGTCGCAGGAAAAACTGTTTTTT
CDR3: CASSKLGQSQEKLFF

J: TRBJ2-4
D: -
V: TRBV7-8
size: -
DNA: TGTGCCAGCAGCTTAGCGCTTTACAAAAACATTCAGTACTTC
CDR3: CASSLALYKNIQYF

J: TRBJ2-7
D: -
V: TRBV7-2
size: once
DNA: TGTGCCAGCAGCTTAGTCGCCCACAGCTCCTACGAGCAGTACTTC
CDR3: CASSLVAHSSYEQYF

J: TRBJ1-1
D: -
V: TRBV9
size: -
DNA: TGTGCCAGCACCGACAGACCCGAAGAAGCTTTCTTT
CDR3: CASTDRPEEAFF

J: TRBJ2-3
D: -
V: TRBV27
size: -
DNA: TGTGCCAGCAGCTCCGTGGGCGCGATTCCTGCTAGCACAGATACGCAGTATTTT
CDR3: CASSSVGAIPASTDTQYF